This T cell receptor (beta chain) was profiled in a study of blood T cells in healthy people across ages. The CDR3 extends over 13 amino acids. Germline values: CDR1 DFQATT, CDR2 SNEGSKA (reference sequence). V was pared by 6 bases and J by 7 bases, with 16 bases between. This clonotype was found many times. A J-beta primer mix and a sample-barcoded 5' primer were used in a second PCR of about 7 to 12 cycles. TCRdb independently ran MiXCR on the 5' RACE reads; one entry per CDR3 protein. The sample consists of around 620,000 distinct CDR3 sequences, approximately 25% of them appearing once. The sequence was collected from a woman aged 70-85 years in good health. Source material: blood. The chain joins TRBV20-1 to TRBJ2-1, with a possible D match to TRBD2 (5 bases). CDR3 sequence: CSAPSSQTNEQFF. The CDR3 DNA is TGCAGTGCACCTAGCTCTCAGACGAATGAGCAGTTCTTC.